This passage covers 30 T cell receptor beta chains from one sample sequenced in a study of cytomegalovirus exposure and HLA in healthy donors. 13 Jbeta primers and 60 Vbeta primers were used for the PCR. Produced via immunoSEQ multiplex PCR; TCRdb's table is partial and in-frame only. The sample shows around 130,000 clones, around 83% of them seen only once. Sequenced sample: PBMCs. These receptors were collected from a girl aged 2 to 9 in good health and CMV-seronegative.

The chain has TRBV7-9 and TRBJ2-7; 7 bases line up with TRBD1. Germline trimming cut 1 base from V and 5 bases from J; bases unmatched to any gene: 2. This CDR3 spans 13 amino acids. Germline CDR1 reads SEHNR; CDR2 reads FQNEAQ (reference sequence). In nucleotides, the CDR3 is TGTGCCAGCAGCTTAGAGGGGGCGGACGAGCAGTACTTC. It yields the protein CASSLEGADEQYF.

The rearrangement links TRBV21-1 to TRBJ2-5; the table's TRBD1 call for D was not verified on the DNA. TRBV21-1 represents a pseudogene. The CDR3 sequence is 15 residues long. The CDR3 sequence is CASRRDTTVQETQYF. In DNA form, the CDR3 reads TGTGCCAGCAGAAGAGACACGACAGTTCAAGAGACCCAGTACTTC.

This clone is a singleton in its sample. The rearrangement joins TRBV30 to TRBJ1-2; tentative D call: TRBD1 (6 bases). V gave up 2 bases and J gave up 11 bases, with 15 bases separating them. This CDR3 is built from 12 residues. Looked up from germline, CDR1 is GTSNPN and CDR2 is SVGIG (reference sequence). The DNA of the CDR3 is TGTGCCTGGAGTATGGGGGCTGGATTTTACACCTTC. It specifies CAWSMGAGFYTF.

The J gene is TRBJ1-1, the V gene TRBV6-5, with 10 nucleotides matching TRBD1. Germline CDR1 reads MNHEY; CDR2 reads SVGAGI. The J segment lost 0 bases and the V segment lost 4 bases, leaving 5 bases of the junction unmatched. The CDR3 loop spans 16 amino acids. CDR3 in amino acids: CASSSGQGGMNTEAFF. The CDR3 DNA reads TGTGCCAGCAGTTCCGGACAGGGGGGGATGAACACTGAAGCTTTCTTT.

The V and J genes are TRBV7-9 and TRBJ2-1; possible D gene TRBD2, 6 bases. The V gene's germline CDR1 is SEHNR and CDR2 FQNEAQ (reference sequence). Deletions cut 5 bases from V and 7 bases from J, with 12 bases between. The CDR3 spans 13 residues. CDR3 protein: CASSPDYLNEQFF. The CDR3 region has the DNA TGTGCCAGCAGCCCGGACTATTTGAATGAGCAGTTCTTC.

There are a few counts of this clone. The chain is built from TRBV27 and TRBJ1-2; 7 nucleotides agree with TRBD1. J was trimmed by 7 bases and V by 2 bases; bases with no gene match: 10. The CDR3 spans 15 residues. Germline CDR1 MNHEY, CDR2 SMNVEV (reference sequence). The CDR3 coding sequence is TGTGCCAGCAGTTTACGGGACAGCGGAGGGGGTGGCTACACCTTC. It encodes CASSLRDSGGGGYTF.

This chain links TRBV30 with TRBJ2-7; perhaps TRBD1 as D (6 bases). CDR3 length: 11 amino acids. Germline values: CDR1 GTSNPN, CDR2 SVGIG (reference sequence). Trimming took 1 base from V and 6 from J, leaving 7 bases between them. Here the CDR3 DNA reads TGTGCCTGGAGTGGACAGGTCGAGCAGTACTTC. Encoded protein: CAWSGQVEQYF.

The chain couples TRBV2 to TRBJ2-1; 7 nucleotides agree with TRBD2. The CDR3 runs 14 residues. The V segment lost 1 base and the J segment 3 bases; nucleotides outside the gene matches: 0. Germline V gene sequence: CDR1 SNHLY, CDR2 FYNNEI. The DNA of the CDR3 is TGTGCCAGCAGTGAAGGGACTAGCTACAATGAGCAGTTCTTC. It encodes CASSEGTSYNEQFF.

The chain combines TRBV6-1 with TRBJ2-7, with D possibly TRBD1 on 5 matching bases. Trimming stripped 4 bases from V and 3 bases from J, with 10 bases between. Germline-derived CDR1 and CDR2 are MNHNS and SASEGT. The CDR3 loop spans 13 amino acids. CDR3: CASSARQLYEQYF. CDR3 sequence (DNA): TGTGCCAGCAGTGCGCGACAGCTCTACGAGCAGTACTTC.

This clone was recorded once. This chain uses TRBV6-5 with TRBJ2-3, with 7 bases identical to TRBD2. CDR1 is MNHEY and CDR2 is SVGAGI in the germline V gene. CDR3 length: 14 residues. J gave up 6 bases and V 7 bases, and 10 bases lay outside the gene matches. The chain's CDR3 is CASTGGGSMDTQYF. Written as DNA, the CDR3 is TGTGCCAGCACGGGAGGTGGCAGCATGGATACGCAGTATTTT.

This sequence joins TRBV7-8 and TRBJ2-7, with TRBD2 identical over 12 bases. The CDR3 runs 16 residues. CDR1 is SGHVS, CDR2 FQNEAQ, per germline. V lost 5 bases, J lost 7 bases, and 12 bases stayed unmatched. CDR3 nucleotides: TGTGCCAGCAGCCCATTACTTGGACTAGCGGGAAGTGAGCAGTACTTC. Its protein product is CASSPLLGLAGSEQYF.

The chain has TRBV21-1 and TRBJ1-5. TRBV21-1 is a known pseudogene. This CDR3 contains 15 residues. The CDR3, as DNA: TGTGCCAGCAGCAACGAAGAACGGGGCAATCAGCCCCAGCATTTT. This gives the protein CASSNEERGNQPQHF.

A single count supports this clone. An end of the junction does not agree with germline; a read error may underlie this. The identical CDR3 is also encoded by other nucleotide sequences in the sample. The J gene is TRBJ1-6, the V gene TRBV6-5, with D unclear. This CDR3 is 15 amino acids long. Germline V gives CDR1 MNHEY, CDR2 SVGAGI. The CDR3, as DNA: TGTGCCAGCAGGTGGGCGCCGCAAAATAATTCCCCCCTCCACTTT. Its translation is CASRWAPQNNSPLHF.

This chain connects TRBV6-6 to TRBJ2-2; D uncertain. The V end lost 5 bases, the J end lost 5 bases, and 12 bases lay between the germline ends. Germline CDR1 reads MNHNY; CDR2 reads SVGAGI (reference sequence). The CDR3 loop spans 14 amino acids. CDR3 region: CASSTTDLTGELFF. CDR3 sequence (DNA): TGTGCCAGCAGTACCACAGATCTTACCGGGGAGCTGTTTTTT.

The chain recombines TRBV7-9 with TRBJ2-3, with 11 bases that match TRBD2. The CDR3 spans 14 residues. Germline-derived CDR1 and CDR2 are SEHNR and FQNEAQ (reference sequence). The ends lost 5 bases at V and 5 bases at J; junction bases unmatched: 3. The CDR3 coding sequence is TGTGCCAGCAGCAATAGCGGGAGGGGAGATACGCAGTATTTT. Translated: CASSNSGRGDTQYF.

In its sample, this clone was seen a few times. The chain links TRBV6-5 to TRBJ1-5, with D possibly matching TRBD1 (5 bases). This CDR3 contains 13 residues. The germline V gene has CDR1 MNHEY and CDR2 SVGAGI. Trimming cost V 8 bases and J 4 bases, with 12 bases left between them. This CDR3 is CASAGGGNQPQHF. CDR3 nucleotide sequence: TGTGCCAGCGCGGGGGGTGGGAATCAGCCCCAGCATTTT.

J is TRBJ1-1 and V is TRBV4-1, with TRBD1 as a possible D gene (6 bases). Germline lookup yields CDR1 MGHRA and CDR2 YSYEKL. This CDR3 region has 15 residues. V gave up 0 bases and J gave up 4 bases, with 12 bases separating them. CDR3 residues: CASSQDRGAATEAFF. As DNA, the CDR3 is TGCGCCAGCAGCCAAGACAGGGGAGCGGCCACTGAAGCTTTCTTT.

The V and J genes are TRBV5-4 and TRBJ2-7, with D tentatively TRBD2 (6 bases). V lost 1 base and J lost 0, with 17 bases in between. The CDR3 totals 17 residues. In germline, CDR1 is SGHNT, CDR2 YYREEE (reference sequence). This chain's CDR3 is CASSLSYDRESSYEQYF. DNA for the CDR3: TGTGCCAGCAGCTTGTCGTACGACCGGGAGAGCTCCTACGAGCAGTACTTC. Variable domain in full (rest from reference TRBV5-4 and TRBJ2-7): ETGVTQSPTHLIKTRGQQVTLRCSSQSGHNTVSWYQQALGQGPQFIFQYYREEENGRGNFPPRFSGLQFPNYSSELNVNALELDDSALYLCASSLSYDRESSYEQYFGPGTRLTVT.

This clone was found a few times. The rearrangement links TRBV10-2 to TRBJ2-7, with TRBD1 matching 8 bases. The junction had 7 bases not matched to a gene; V was cut back by 4 bases and J by 5 bases. Germline assignment: CDR1 WSHSY and CDR2 SAAADI. The CDR3 covers 14 residues. The CDR3 nucleotides read TGCGCCAGCAGTGCCCCAGGGGGCTACCACGAGCAGTACTTC. Residues: CASSAPGGYHEQYF.

This sequence joins TRBV27 and TRBJ1-2; the D gene is possibly TRBD1 (5 bases). With 5 bases removed from V and 2 bases from J, the gap between germline ends came to 12 bases. Germline V gene data show CDR1 as MNHEY and CDR2 as SMNVEV (reference sequence). CDR3 length: 14 residues. DNA for the CDR3: TGTGCCAGCAGTCCCTTCCAGGGAAACTATGGCTACACCTTC. The encoded protein is CASSPFQGNYGYTF.

The gene calls are TRBV28 and TRBJ1-1; perhaps TRBD1 as D (6 bases). V shed 6 bases and J shed 4 bases, with 15 bases lying between them. This CDR3 contains 14 residues. Germline-derived CDR1 and CDR2 are MDHEN and SYDVKM. CDR3 coding DNA: TGTGCCAGCAGCGTGACAGGTGGGAGCACTGAAGCTTTCTTT. Protein product: CASSVTGGSTEAFF.

This sequence joins TRBV7-2 and TRBJ1-2, with TRBD1 identical over 8 bases. Looked up from germline, CDR1 is SGHTA and CDR2 is FQGNSA. The V and J ends lost 5 bases and 6 bases, in that order; junction bases with no gene match: 2. The CDR3 is 12 residues long. The DNA of the CDR3 is TGTGCCAGCAGCGGACAGGGAGATGGCTACACCTTC. Amino acids: CASSGQGDGYTF.

The chain employs TRBV30 and TRBJ2-5, with a possible D match to TRBD2 (5 bases). The CDR3 sequence is 12 residues long. The germline V gene has CDR1 GTSNPN and CDR2 SVGIG (reference sequence). With 4 bases removed from V and 6 bases from J, the gap between germline ends came to 12 bases. CDR3 sequence (DNA): TGTGCCTGGACCCATGGACTTCAGACCCAGTACTTC. Residues: CAWTHGLQTQYF.

This chain joins TRBV9 and TRBJ2-2, with TRBD2 as a possible D gene (5 bases). The germline CDR1 and CDR2 sequences are SGDLS and YYNGEE. The V end lost 2 bases, the J end lost 1 base, and 6 bases lay between the germline ends. The CDR3 is 14 amino acids. The CDR3 coding sequence is TGTGCCAGCAGCGTTGAGGGGAACACCGGGGAGCTGTTTTTT. It encodes CASSVEGNTGELFF.

The rearrangement links TRBV7-6 to TRBJ1-2; weak D call: TRBD1 (5 bases). The CDR3 totals 15 residues. The germline V gene has CDR1 SGHVS and CDR2 FNYEAQ. Trimming left V 5 bases short and J 8 bases short, with 21 bases between. The DNA for the CDR3 is TGTGCCAGCAGCGCACAAAGTGAGGACATTCAAGGCTACACCTTC. This encodes CASSAQSEDIQGYTF.

The chain carries TRBV9 and TRBJ1-3; no firm D call. Trimming removed 3 bases from V and 3 bases from J, with 7 bases in between. The CDR3 consists of 13 residues. Germline V gene lookup returns CDR1 SGDLS and CDR2 YYNGEE. The CDR3 loop is CASSERGGNTIYF. The DNA of the CDR3 is TGTGCCAGCAGCGAGAGAGGTGGAAACACCATATATTTT.

The chain links TRBV25-1 to TRBJ2-3; D not certain. The CDR3 has 13 amino acids. V lost 3 bases and J 4 bases, leaving 8 bases between the germline ends. CDR1 is MGHDK, CDR2 SYGVNS, per germline. The CDR3 reads CASSESTPDTQYF. The DNA for the CDR3 is TGTGCCAGCAGTGAGTCTACCCCAGATACGCAGTATTTT.

A few counts support this clone. This chain connects TRBV19 to TRBJ1-1; D remains unclear. V was clipped by 5 bases and J by 3 bases, with 7 bases between them. The length of the CDR3 is 12 residues. The germline CDR1 and CDR2 sequences are LNHDA and SQIVND (reference sequence). The CDR3 is CASSFGDTEAFF. The CDR3 bases are TGTGCCAGTAGTTTCGGGGACACTGAAGCTTTCTTT.

This clone was detected once. The V call is TRBV28, the J call TRBJ2-1; weak D call: TRBD1 (6 bases). Germline CDR1 reads MDHEN; CDR2 reads SYDVKM. This CDR3 is 16 amino acids long. V lost 6 bases and J lost 3, with 18 bases in between. The CDR3 coding sequence is TGTGCCAGCAGAGTTGACAGGCTGGGAATCTACAATGAGCAGTTCTTC. Its protein is CASRVDRLGIYNEQFF.

The CDR3 DNA reads TGTGCCAGCTCAGTTCTACAGCCTCTCCCAGGGGAGACCCAGTACTTC. Translation: CASSVLQPLPGETQYF. This sequence joins TRBV18 and TRBJ2-5, with D tentatively TRBD1 (5 bases). The CDR3 has 16 amino acids. Between the trimmed V and J ends, which lost 5 bases and 5 bases, there was a span of 21 bases. Germline-derived CDR1 and CDR2 are KGHSH and LQKENI.